The 28 T cell receptor beta chains in this list originate from one sample, sequenced in a study of T cell clonality in common variable immunodeficiency (dated by TCRdb to the mid-2010s). To prepare the library, the immunoSEQ multiplex PCR assay was applied. Held by TCRdb, this immuneACCESS table contains in-frame sequences only and omits some clones. Under half of the omission traces to an unresolved V gene where checked; the cause of the rest is unknown. Here the sample lists approximately 44,000 clones, none seen once only. Of the sample, approximately 3% is held by the ten largest clones. The sample was peripheral blood mononuclear cells. The receptors come from a person between 18 and 70 years old in good health.

In its sample, this clone was seen many times. The CDR3 end falls 3 residues outside the read, so it is completed with the germline J gene. The gene calls are TRBV19 and TRBJ1-1; weak D call: TRBD1 (5 bases). Trimming stripped 7 bases from V and 1 base from J, with 10 bases between. Germline V CDR1 and CDR2: LNHDA, SQIVND (reference sequence). The CDR3 has 13 amino acids. The part of the CDR3 DNA that was read is TGTGCCAGTAACGACAGCCCGAACACTGAA. It translates to CASNDSPNTE. The complete CDR3 sequence is CASNDSPNTEAFF.

In this sample, this clone turned up many times. The CDR3 goes on 3 residues after the read ends, and that part is filled in from the germline J gene. This chain connects TRBV7-8 to TRBJ1-6; no clear D. V lost 2 bases to trimming and J lost 7 bases, with 15 bases between them. From germline, CDR1 is SGHVS and CDR2 FQNEAQ. This CDR3 has 16 amino acids. The part of the CDR3 DNA that was read is TGTGCCAGCAGCTTACATGTTGCAGATTGGAATTCACCC. This codes for CASSLHVADWNSP. The entire CDR3 is CASSLHVADWNSPLHF. The complete variable domain, with remaining parts taken from reference TRBV7-8 and TRBJ1-6, reads GAGVSQSPRYKVAKRGQDVALRCDPISGHVSLFWYQQALGQGPEFLTYFQNEAQLDKSGLPSDRFFAERPEGSVSTLKIQRTQQEDSAVYLCASSLHVADWNSPLHFGNGTRLTVT.

This clone was observed many times. Read sequence stops 3 residues before the CDR3 end, and the germline J gene provides the missing end. J is TRBJ2-1 and V is TRBV10-2; D remains ambiguous. This CDR3 spans 13 amino acids. Germline V gene lookup returns CDR1 WSHSY and CDR2 SAAADI. V dropped 3 bases and J dropped 6 bases, with 9 bases sitting between them. CDR3 amino acids: CASSDLRSNEQFF. CDR3 DNA, as far as it was read: TGCGCCAGCAGTGACCTTAGATCCAATGAG.

As for this clone: The CDR3 extends 3 residues past the end of the read, so its final part is completed from the germline J gene. The J gene is TRBJ2-7, the V gene TRBV29-1; no firm D call. Looked up from germline, CDR1 is SQVTM and CDR2 is ANQGSEA. Trimming removed 0 bases at V and 1 base at J, with 7 bases between. The CDR3 length is 13 residues. The sequenced CDR3 bases are TGCAGCGTTGAAGATCCCAGGTCCTACGAG. Protein sequence: CSVEDPRSYE. The entire CDR3 reads CSVEDPRSYEQYF.

This clone was observed at least ten times. The CDR3 is cut off 3 residues early in the read; its end comes from the germline J gene. This chain uses TRBV18 with TRBJ1-3; a weak D match, TRBD1 (6 bases). Trimming cost V 3 bases and J 3 bases, with 12 bases left between them. Germline CDR1 is KGHSH and CDR2 is LQKENI. The CDR3 is made up of 15 amino acids. The CDR3 sequence is CASSPARGGGNTIYF. CDR3 DNA (partial): TGTGCCAGCTCACCGGCCAGGGGAGGTGGAAACACC.

There are many counts of this clone. The read halts 3 residues ahead of the CDR3 end, with the missing end drawn from the germline J gene. The chain couples TRBV5-1 to TRBJ2-6; D is unclear. This CDR3 is 15 amino acids long. CDR1 is SGHRS and CDR2 is YFSETQ in the germline V gene. V dropped 5 bases and J dropped 1 base, with 10 bases sitting between them. CDR3 DNA, as far as it was read: TGCGCCAGCAGTCCGTATCTTTCTGGGGCCAACGTC. Its translation is CASSPYLSGANV. The entire CDR3 protein is CASSPYLSGANVLTF. Filled out from reference TRBV5-1 and TRBJ2-6, the complete variable domain reads KAGVTQTPRYLIKTRGQQVTLSCSPISGHRSVSWYQQTPGQGLQFLFEYFSETQRNKGNFPGRFSGRQFSNSRSEMNVSTLELGDSALYLCASSPYLSGANVLTFGAGSRLTVL.

This clone has a count of ten or more. The read is 3 residues too short to cover the CDR3 end, so that end is filled in from the germline J gene. V gene TRBV29-1 combines with J gene TRBJ2-1, with TRBD2 identical over 8 bases. V lost 3 bases, J lost 1 base, and 5 bases stayed unmatched. The length of the CDR3 is 15 residues. CDR1 is SQVTM and CDR2 is ANQGSEA in the germline V gene. CDR3 amino acids: CSVEGGGISYNEQFF. The DNA read from the CDR3 is TGCAGCGTTGAGGGCGGGGGGATATCCTACAATGAG.

In this sample, this clone turned up many times. The read ends 3 residues shy of where the CDR3 ends; the end is completed using the germline J gene. The V and J genes are TRBV20-1 and TRBJ2-1; TRBD2 agrees at 7 bases. Trimming removed 1 base from V and 6 bases from J; junction bases left unmatched: 3. Per the germline V gene, CDR1 is DFQATT and CDR2 is SNEGSKA (reference sequence). This CDR3 contains 13 residues. CDR3 loop: CSARASGLNEQFF. The sequenced part of the CDR3 DNA is TGCAGTGCTAGAGCTAGCGGCCTCAATGAG.

There are many counts of this clone. The read falls 3 residues short of the CDR3 end, and the missing part is taken from the germline J gene. J is TRBJ2-1 and V is TRBV30; D is uncertain. CDR3 length: 12 amino acids. CDR1 and CDR2 from the germline V gene are GTSNPN and SVGIG (reference sequence). Trimming pared 3 bases from V and 4 bases from J, leaving 7 bases between. The sequenced CDR3 bases are TGTGCCTGGAGCAGAAGTTACAATGAG. Protein product: CAWSRSYNE. The whole CDR3 reads CAWSRSYNEQFF.

This clone was counted ten times or more. Read data end 3 residues before the CDR3 end; the end is taken from the germline J gene. J is TRBJ2-4 and V is TRBV12-3 or TRBV12-4; D gene unclear. Trimming pared 3 bases from V and 4 bases from J, leaving 13 bases between. This CDR3 is built from 15 residues. CDR3 in amino acids: CASSFFGSSKNIQYF. CDR3 DNA (partial): TGTGCCAGCAGTTTCTTCGGTAGCTCAAAAAACATT.

This clone appeared many times. From the germline J gene comes the end of the CDR3, since the read stops 3 residues before it. The chain joins TRBV5-6 to TRBJ1-2, with D perhaps TRBD1 (5 bases). Germline CDR1 and CDR2: SGHDT and YYEEEE. V was trimmed by 7 bases and J by 4 bases, leaving 17 bases between them. This CDR3 is built from 14 residues. The part of the CDR3 DNA that was read is TGTGCCAGCGGCAGACAGTTCCGTATCTATGGC. Translating gives CASGRQFRIYG. In full, the CDR3 reads CASGRQFRIYGYTF.

Worth noting for this clone: The read falls 3 residues short of the CDR3 end, and the missing part is taken from the germline J gene. The V call is TRBV19, the J call TRBJ1-5; D may be TRBD1 (5 bases). The CDR3 totals 12 residues. In germline, CDR1 is LNHDA, CDR2 SQIVND (reference sequence). Trimming removed 6 bases from V and 4 bases from J, with 7 bases in between. The CDR3 bases that were read are TGTGCCAGTAGCACAGGAAATCAGCCC. Protein sequence: CASSTGNQP. The CDR3 as a whole reads CASSTGNQPQHF.

This clone was recorded many times. The read stops 3 residues short of the end of the CDR3; the missing end is completed from the germline J gene. This chain links TRBV19 with TRBJ2-7; 7 nucleotides agree with TRBD2. V lost 6 bases, J lost 6 bases, and 14 bases stayed unmatched. This CDR3 has 15 amino acids. CDR1 is LNHDA, CDR2 SQIVND, per germline (reference sequence). Incomplete CDR3 DNA: TGTGCCAGTAGGGCGGGAGCGTTGTCTGGTGGCGAG. As protein: CASRAGALSGGE. The whole CDR3 sequence is CASRAGALSGGEQYF.

This clone was detected ten times or more. Coverage ceases 3 residues before the CDR3 finishes, and the germline J gene fills in the end. J is TRBJ1-2 and V is TRBV5-1; the D is unclear. The CDR3 has 11 amino acids. From germline, CDR1 is SGHRS and CDR2 YFSETQ. Incomplete CDR3 DNA: TGCGCCAGCCTAGACCGCTCCGGC. Protein sequence: CASLDRSG. The entire CDR3 protein is CASLDRSGYTF.

This clone was seen a handful of times. The read falls 3 residues short of the CDR3 end, and the missing part is taken from the germline J gene. The J gene is TRBJ2-1, the V gene TRBV20-1; 14 bases align to TRBD2. Trimming took 2 bases from V and 7 from J; bases not matched to a gene: 1. The CDR3 sequence is 14 residues long. Germline values: CDR1 DFQATT, CDR2 SNEGSKA (reference sequence). The CDR3 DNA, read in part, is TGCAGTGCTAGAAGACTAGCGGGAGGGAATGAG. Residues: CSARRLAGGNE. The CDR3 as a whole reads CSARRLAGGNEQFF.

This clone was counted at least ten times. The read finishes 3 residues shy of the CDR3 end, and the germline J gene is used to complete it. This rearrangement joins TRBV19 to TRBJ2-2; tentative D call: TRBD2 (6 bases). This CDR3 has 17 residues. CDR1 and CDR2 from the germline V gene are LNHDA and SQIVND (reference sequence). V shed 8 bases and J shed 2 bases, with 21 bases lying between them. The sequenced part of the CDR3 DNA is TGTGCCAGTCGACTGAGTTTGAGGGGAGGAAACACCGGGGAG. Amino acid sequence: CASRLSLRGGNTGE. The entire CDR3 reads CASRLSLRGGNTGELFF. Full variable domain (missing parts from reference TRBV19 and TRBJ2-2): DGGITQSPKYLFRKEGQNVTLSCEQNLNHDAMYWYRQDPGQGLRLIYYSQIVNDFQKGDIAEGYSVSREKKESFPLTVTSAQKNPTAFYLCASRLSLRGGNTGELFFGEGSRLTVL.

This clone occurred many times. The CDR3 end is not reached by the read, which stops 3 residues before it; the germline J gene fills it in. This rearrangement joins TRBV7-3 to TRBJ2-3, with 10 bases identical to TRBD2. CDR3 length: 14 residues. Germline CDR1 and CDR2: SGHTA and FQGTGA. Trimming took 5 bases from V and 3 from J; bases not matched to a gene: 2. Partial CDR3 DNA: TGTGCCAGCAGCCCTAGCGGGGGTACAGATACG. Its protein is CASSPSGGTDT. The entire CDR3 is CASSPSGGTDTQYF.

This clone occurred many times. The missing CDR3 end, 3 residues past where the read stops, is filled in from the germline J gene. The chain uses TRBV7-9 and TRBJ1-2; TRBD1 agrees at 9 bases. CDR3 length equals 13 residues. The ends lost 4 bases at V and 5 bases at J; junction bases unmatched: 2. The germline V gene encodes CDR1 SEHNR and CDR2 FQNEAQ (reference sequence). The CDR3 spells CASSSGQGYGYTF. Partial CDR3 DNA: TGTGCCAGCAGCTCAGGACAGGGGTATGGC.

As concerns this clone: The read ends 3 residues early relative to the CDR3; the germline J gene fills the gap. The V gene is TRBV11-2, the J gene TRBJ1-2; maybe TRBD1 (6 bases). Germline V gene data show CDR1 as SGHAT and CDR2 as FQNNGV. The V end lost 1 base, the J end lost 3 bases, and 12 bases lay between the germline ends. There are 15 residues in the CDR3. CDR3 DNA (partial): TGTGCCAGCAGCTTAGGGGCAGGGGAAGACTATGGC. It is translated as CASSLGAGEDYG. The whole CDR3 protein is CASSLGAGEDYGYTF.

This clone was counted at least ten times. The CDR3 is cut off 3 residues early in the read; its end comes from the germline J gene. This chain joins TRBV20-1 and TRBJ1-1; TRBD1 matches at 10 bases. This CDR3 comprises 17 residues. Germline V gives CDR1 DFQATT, CDR2 SNEGSKA (reference sequence). V dropped 2 bases and J dropped 5; count of bases not matched to a gene: 14. CDR3 loop: CSARPPPGQGPKTEAFF. The CDR3 DNA, read in part, is TGCAGTGCTAGACCCCCCCCGGGACAGGGGCCAAAGACTGAA.

In its sample, this clone was seen many times. The sequenced fragment ends 3 residues before the CDR3 boundary, so the rest is inferred from the germline J gene. The genes are TRBV7-8 and TRBJ2-1; weak D call: TRBD2 (6 bases). V was trimmed by 6 bases and J by 4 bases, leaving 16 bases between them. The CDR3 totals 15 residues. Germline CDR1 and CDR2: SGHVS and FQNEAQ. The sequenced part of the CDR3 DNA is TGTGCCAGCAGTACCGGGACTTCCATATACAATGAG. Translation: CASSTGTSIYNE. The entire CDR3 protein reads CASSTGTSIYNEQFF.

This clone was seen at least ten times. The sequenced fragment ends 3 residues before the CDR3 boundary, so the rest is inferred from the germline J gene. V usage is TRBV7-2 and J usage is TRBJ1-2, with D perhaps matching TRBD1 (5 bases). Germline-derived CDR1 and CDR2 are SGHTA and FQGNSA. The CDR3 is 13 residues long. Trimming left V 5 bases short and J 1 base short, with 8 bases between. The CDR3 here is CASSRGLNYGYTF. The CDR3 bases that were read are TGTGCCAGCAGCCGGGGACTTAACTATGGC. Full variable domain (rest looked up from reference TRBV7-2 and TRBJ1-2): GAGVSQSPSNKVTEKGKDVELRCDPISGHTALYWYRQSLGQGLEFLIYFQGNSAPDKSGLPSDRFSAERTGGSVSTLTIQRTQQEDSAVYLCASSRGLNYGYTFGSGTRLTVV.

This clone was recorded many times. Sequencing ends 3 residues short of the CDR3 end; the germline J gene provides the rest. The V gene is TRBV13, the J gene TRBJ1-2, with TRBD1 identical over 8 bases. Germline trimming cut 5 bases from V and 7 bases from J; bases unmatched to any gene: 12. Germline values: CDR1 PRHDT, CDR2 FYEKMQ (reference sequence). There are 15 residues in the CDR3. CDR3 DNA (partial): TGTGCCAGCAGCCCGTTCTTAACAGGGGGAAGTGGC. Translated: CASSPFLTGGSG. The full CDR3 is CASSPFLTGGSGYTF.

The sample holds many counts of this clone. The read stops 3 residues short of the end of the CDR3; the missing end is completed from the germline J gene. The chain is built from TRBV2 and TRBJ2-5, with unresolved D. The CDR3 runs 12 residues. V shed 1 base and J shed 3 bases, with 3 bases lying between them. Looked up from germline, CDR1 is SNHLY and CDR2 is FYNNEI. The covered CDR3 bases are TGTGCCAGCAGTGAAGTCAAAGAGACC. It translates to CASSEVKET. The whole CDR3 protein reads CASSEVKETQYF. Using reference TRBV2 and TRBJ2-5 for the parts outside the CDR3, the full variable domain is EPEVTQTPSHQVTQMGQEVILRCVPISNHLYFYWYRQILGQKVEFLVSFYNNEISEKSEIFDDQFSVERPDGSNFTLKIRSTKLEDSAMYFCASSEVKETQYFGPGTRLLVL.

In its sample, this clone was seen many times. The CDR3 end lies 3 residues beyond the end of the read and is filled in from the germline J gene. J is TRBJ1-3 and V is TRBV7-9; no definite D call. Germline-derived CDR1 and CDR2 are SEHNR and FQNEAQ (reference sequence). The length of the CDR3 is 14 residues. V was shortened by 1 base and J by 2 bases, with 6 bases between the two germline ends. CDR3 bases read: TGTGCCAGCAGCTTAGGTACGGCTGGAAACACC. Its protein is CASSLGTAGNT. The whole CDR3 sequence reads CASSLGTAGNTIYF.

The table lists this clone with many counts. The observed sequence ends 3 residues before the CDR3 terminus, with the missing tail filled in from the germline J gene. The chain employs TRBV20-1 and TRBJ2-7; tentative D call: TRBD2 (7 bases). The CDR3 sequence is 16 residues long. The V gene lost 4 bases and the J gene lost 3 bases, with 22 bases spanning the gap. CDR1 DFQATT and CDR2 SNEGSKA come from the germline V gene (reference sequence). The CDR3 loop reads CSAKTFIGGTSYEQYF. The DNA read from the CDR3 is TGCAGTGCTAAGACTTTTATCGGGGGGACAAGCTACGAG.

The table lists this clone with many counts. The read is 3 residues too short to cover the CDR3 end, so that end is filled in from the germline J gene. V and J are TRBV6-1 and TRBJ2-7; the D is unclear. Trimming stripped 4 bases from V and 6 bases from J, with 19 bases between. This CDR3 spans 15 amino acids. From germline, CDR1 is MNHNS and CDR2 SASEGT. The chain's CDR3 is CASSVKGSAGAEQYF. The DNA read from the CDR3 is TGTGCCAGCAGTGTAAAAGGGTCCGCCGGAGCCGAG.

The table lists this clone with many counts. The CDR3 is cut off 3 residues early in the read; its end comes from the germline J gene. The chain carries TRBV7-2 and TRBJ2-1; 10 positions agree with TRBD2. Trimming took 5 bases from V and 7 from J; bases not matched to a gene: 8. In germline, CDR1 is SGHTA, CDR2 FQGNSA. The CDR3 spans 15 residues. The CDR3 protein is CASSKTSGQGNEQFF. CDR3 DNA (partial): TGTGCCAGCAGCAAGACTAGCGGGCAGGGGAATGAG.